These 7 T cell receptor beta chains were sequenced from one sample in a study of identical twins. TCRdb re-called the 5' RACE reads with MiXCR, one entry per CDR3 protein. The sample comprises approximately 1.8 million distinct CDR3 sequences, around 33% of which are singletons, and 0.25% to 0.3% rests with the top ten. Material for sequencing was cord blood. Receptors originate from a newborn girl in good health.

The genes are TRBV2 and TRBJ1-1; D ambiguous. Germline V gene sequence: CDR1 SNHLY, CDR2 FYNNEI. The V end lost 6 bases, the J end lost 0 bases, and 11 bases lay between the germline ends. The CDR3 extends over 14 amino acids. CDR3 nucleotides: TGTGCCAGCAGGATGAGATTCCTGAACACTGAAGCTTTCTTT. It codes for CASRMRFLNTEAFF.

This clonotype came up many times. The chain joins TRBV2 to TRBJ2-1, with TRBD2 identical over 9 bases. The J segment lost 7 bases and the V segment lost 3 bases, leaving 7 bases of the junction unmatched. This CDR3 contains 15 residues. The germline V gene encodes CDR1 SNHLY and CDR2 FYNNEI. CDR3 in DNA: TGTGCCAGCAGTGATTTTAGCGGGGGAGCGAATGAGCAGTTCTTC. This encodes CASSDFSGGANEQFF.

The V and J genes are TRBV12-3 or TRBV12-4 and TRBJ1-6; 12 positions match TRBD1. This CDR3 region has 15 residues. J was trimmed by 10 bases and V by 3 bases; bases with no gene match: 4. The DNA for the CDR3 is TGTGCCAGCAGTTTGGGACAGGGGGCGCGGTCACCCCTCCACTTT. It encodes CASSLGQGARSPLHF.

CDR3 nucleotide sequence: TGTGCCAGCAGTTCTCTCAGGGGGCGAGACACTGAAGCTTTCTTT. It encodes CASSSLRGRDTEAFF. The chain employs TRBV11-2 and TRBJ1-1; 8 positions agree with TRBD1. The CDR3 contains 15 residues. The germline V gene has CDR1 SGHAT and CDR2 FQNNGV. The J segment lost 3 bases and the V segment lost 6 bases, leaving 9 bases of the junction unmatched. The full variable domain, in which reference TRBV11-2 and TRBJ1-1 provide the parts outside the CDR3, is EAGVAQSPRYKIIEKRQSVAFWCNPISGHATLYWYQQILGQGPKLLIQFQNNGVVDDSQLPKDRFSAERLKGVDSTLKIQPAKLEDSAVYLCASSSLRGRDTEAFFGQGTRLTVV.

Ten or more counts support this clonotype. The V call is TRBV6-5, the J call TRBJ1-2, with D perhaps TRBD1 (5 bases). The CDR3 has 12 amino acids. Trimming pared 8 bases from V and 2 bases from J, leaving 9 bases between. In germline, CDR1 is MNHEY, CDR2 SVGAGI. For the CDR3, the DNA is TGTGCCAGCGGGGCAGGGAACTATGGCTACACCTTC. It specifies CASGAGNYGYTF.

The sample holds a few counts of this clonotype. V usage is TRBV2 and J usage is TRBJ2-5; 8 nucleotides match TRBD2. This CDR3 contains 12 residues. The germline gives CDR1 SNHLY, CDR2 FYNNEI. V was pared by 4 bases and J by 5 bases, with 0 bases of the junction left unmatched. CDR3 sequence: CASSGTSETQYF. In nucleotides, the CDR3 is TGTGCCAGCAGTGGGACTAGCGAGACCCAGTACTTC.

This chain uses TRBV4-1 with TRBJ2-1, with D perhaps matching TRBD1 (6 bases). Trimming stripped 0 bases from V and 13 bases from J, with 16 bases between. The CDR3 loop spans 14 amino acids. Germline values: CDR1 MGHRA, CDR2 YSYEKL. The CDR3 sequence: CASSQEWGQETQFF. DNA of the CDR3: TGCGCCAGCAGCCAAGAATGGGGACAAGAGACCCAGTTCTTC.